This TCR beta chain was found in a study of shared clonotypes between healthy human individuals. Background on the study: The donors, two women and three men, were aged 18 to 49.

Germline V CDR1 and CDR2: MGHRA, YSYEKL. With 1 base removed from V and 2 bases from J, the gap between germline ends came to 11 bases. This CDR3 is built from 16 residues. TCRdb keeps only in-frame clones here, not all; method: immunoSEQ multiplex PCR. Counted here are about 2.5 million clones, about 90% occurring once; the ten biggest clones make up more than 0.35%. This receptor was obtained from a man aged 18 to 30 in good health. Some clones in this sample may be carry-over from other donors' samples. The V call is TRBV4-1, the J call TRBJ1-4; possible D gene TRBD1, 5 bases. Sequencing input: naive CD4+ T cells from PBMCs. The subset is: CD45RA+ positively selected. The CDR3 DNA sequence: TGCGCCAGCAGCCAAGGGGGGGGTACCACTAATGAAAAACTGTTTTTT. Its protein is CASSQGGGTTNEKLFF.